This TCR beta chain emerged from a study of CD8+CD57+ T cells in acquired aplastic anemia. Study as a whole: Average CD4+ read depth in healthy donors was around 11 million reads.

Germline CDR1 and CDR2: DFQATT and SNEGSKA (reference sequence). The V end lost 3 bases, the J end lost 0 bases, and 9 bases lay between the germline ends. The CDR3 covers 14 residues. Study observations and caveats: The CD8+ Simpson's diversity of patients and controls was not significantly different. Patients shared around 30 CD8+ CDR3 sequences with controls.

Template material for TCR beta VDJ and CDR3 profiling consisted of genomic DNA. In TCRdb, the reads were re-called with MiXCR into one record per CDR3 protein. The repertoire holds 150,000 to 200,000 distinct CDR3 sequences, with 63% as singletons. In regard to this clonotype: The antigen remains unidentified.

Sequenced input: sorted CD4+, CD8+, or CD8+CD57+ T cells (not recorded which) from PBMCs. The V and J genes are TRBV20-1 and TRBJ1-3, with D unresolved. The source of this sequence is a human donor in good health. This CDR3 is CSASKQVSGNTIYF. The CDR3 DNA is TGCAGTGCTAGTAAGCAGGTCTCTGGAAACACCATATATTTT.